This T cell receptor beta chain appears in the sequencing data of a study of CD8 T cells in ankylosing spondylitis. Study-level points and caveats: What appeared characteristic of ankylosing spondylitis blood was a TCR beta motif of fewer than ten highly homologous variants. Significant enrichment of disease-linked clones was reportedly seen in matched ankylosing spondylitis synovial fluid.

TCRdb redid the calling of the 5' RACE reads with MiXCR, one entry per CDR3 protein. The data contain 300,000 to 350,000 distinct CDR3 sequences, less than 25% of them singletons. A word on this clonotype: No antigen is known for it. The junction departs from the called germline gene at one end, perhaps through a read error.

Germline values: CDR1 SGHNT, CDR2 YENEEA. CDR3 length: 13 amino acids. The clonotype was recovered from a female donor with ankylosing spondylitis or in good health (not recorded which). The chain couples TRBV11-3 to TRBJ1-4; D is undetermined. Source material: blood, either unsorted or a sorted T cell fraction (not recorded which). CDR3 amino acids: CASSIRTNGKLFF. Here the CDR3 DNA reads TGTGCCAGCAGCATCAGGACTAATGGAAAACTGTTTTTT.